The text below deals with one TCR beta chain. As yet, its antigen is unknown. The data are from a study of shared clonotypes between healthy human individuals. Background on the study: The composition of the donors was a couple of women and three men aged 18 to 49.

Under the authors' procedure: Junction-only sequences without quality scores were provided by ImmunoSEQ, so filtering was different. The assay was immunoSEQ multiplex PCR, and TCRdb's table has in-frame clones only and misses some. V and J calls and clone size follow that table, whereas D and trimming were derived from the DNA. The sample holds 1.6 million or so clones, less than 99% seen once. Notes on the study in general: The study generally estimated greater richness for naive than memory subsets. Compared with clonotypes that all four donors shared, non-shared clonotypes had lower generation probabilities.

Germline V gives CDR1 MGHRA, CDR2 YSYEKL. The germline V and J ends were trimmed by 2 bases and 1 base, with 14 bases remaining between them. CDR3 length: 16 amino acids. The sample was naive CD4+ T cells sorted from blood. Subset noted: CD45RA+ positively selected. The sequence derives from a man aged 25 to 40 in good health. The chain employs TRBV4-1 and TRBJ1-1; D is ambiguous. Here the CDR3 reads CASSQTAERWNTEAFF. The CDR3 DNA reads as TGCGCCAGCAGCCAAACGGCGGAGAGATGGAACACTGAAGCTTTCTTT.